These T cell receptor beta chains were read from a single sample in a study of PD-1 blockade in classical Hodgkin lymphoma. The data were produced by immunoSEQ multiplex PCR, yet TCRdb's version contains in-frame clones alone and is incomplete. The sample comprises 6,000 to 7,000 clones, about 60% of which are singletons, and roughly 10% rests with the top ten. The specimen comprised CD8+ T cells from blood, sampled before the fourth cycle of nivolumab. Receptors originate from a human donor with classical Hodgkin lymphoma. Both conserved end residues are part of each CDR3. D genes are given only for firm matches. Clone size is given for some rows only: seen once, a few or many times, or a class if the clone is expanded.

abundance,v_gene,d_gene,j_gene,CDR3nt,CDR3aa
.,TRBV7-9,TRBD2,TRBJ2-1,TGTGCCAGCAGCGCACCATCCGGGACTAACCATGGCAATGAGCAGTTCTTC,CASSAPSGTNHGNEQFF
.,TRBV2,.,TRBJ1-2,TGTGCCAGCAGTGAACCGGGGGCCGGCTATGGCTACACCTTC,CASSEPGAGYGYTF
.,TRBV27,.,TRBJ1-2,TGTGCCAGCCATAACAGGTTTAACTATGGCTACACCTTC,CASHNRFNYGYTF
.,TRBV6-6,TRBD2,TRBJ2-5,TGTGCCAGCAGTTACTCCGGCGGGAGGACGGAGACCCAGTACTTC,CASSYSGGRTETQYF
.,TRBV6-4,TRBD2,TRBJ2-1,TGTGCCAGCAGCGGGGGGGGAAAGACCTACAATGAGCAGTTCTTC,CASSGGGKTYNEQFF
once,TRBV10-3,.,TRBJ2-1,TGTGCCATCAGTGAGCCAGGAGAGGTTCGGAATGAGCAGTTCTTC,CAISEPGEVRNEQFF
.,TRBV7-6,.,TRBJ2-7,TGTGCCAGCAGCTTTGAAGGTGGACTCGGGGGCGAGCAGTACTTC,CASSFEGGLGGEQYF
.,TRBV6-6,.,TRBJ1-1,TGTGCCAGCACCCTAGACAGCTTGAACACTGAAGCTTTCTTT,CASTLDSLNTEAFF
.,TRBV7-9,.,TRBJ2-1,TGTGCCAGCAGCTTAATTTACGGTACCCCCTACAATGAGCAGTTCTTC,CASSLIYGTPYNEQFF
.,TRBV5-7,TRBD2,TRBJ2-7,TGTGCCAGCAGCGGCACTAGCGGGAGGAACAACGAGCAGTACTTC,CASSGTSGRNNEQYF
.,TRBV28,TRBD1,TRBJ2-3,TGTGCCAGCAGTGAGGACAGGGCTTCAGATACGCAGTATTTT,CASSEDRASDTQYF
.,TRBV5-4,TRBD1,TRBJ1-1,TGTGCCAGCAGCTTGTGGACAGGCCCGAACACTGAAGCTTTCTTT,CASSLWTGPNTEAFF
.,TRBV6-4,.,TRBJ2-7,TGTGCCAGCAACGGTCTGAGGGAGCAGTACTTC,CASNGLREQYF
.,TRBV5-4,.,TRBJ2-5,TGTGCCAGCAGCCTGCCTGGAGGATCAGAGACCCAGTACTTC,CASSLPGGSETQYF
.,TRBV28,.,TRBJ2-7,TGTGCCAGCAGTGCGGGACTCTTATACGAGCAGTACTTC,CASSAGLLYEQYF
.,TRBV11-3,.,TRBJ2-1,TGTGCCAGCAGCTTAGGCTCCCCCGGGAGCTCCTACAATGAGCAGTTCTTC,CASSLGSPGSSYNEQFF
once,TRBV5-1,TRBD1,TRBJ2-6,TGCGCCAGCAAGGTTTGGACAGGGGGCTCTGGGGCCAACGTCCTGACTTTC,CASKVWTGGSGANVLTF
.,TRBV11-3,.,TRBJ2-7,TGTGCCAGCAGCTTAGGAGCAGCCGGCTACGAGCAGTACTTC,CASSLGAAGYEQYF
few,TRBV30,.,TRBJ1-6,TGTGCCTGGAGTGCGGGTCAAAGAAATTCACCCCTCCACTTT,CAWSAGQRNSPLHF
once,TRBV19,.,TRBJ2-1,TGTGCCAGTAGTATAGCCTACAATGAGCAGTTCTTC,CASSIAYNEQFF
few,TRBV4-1,.,TRBJ2-1,TGCGCCAGCAGCCAAGATAATTTAGCGGCCTCCTACAATGAGCAGTTCTTC,CASSQDNLAASYNEQFF
few,TRBV11-3,.,TRBJ2-5,TGTGCCAGCAGCGCCCGGGACGGAGAGGGAGAGACCCAGTACTTC,CASSARDGEGETQYF
once,TRBV19,.,TRBJ1-5,TGTGCCAGTAGTATCGTTGTGGGTAGCAATCAGCCCCAGCATTTT,CASSIVVGSNQPQHF
.,TRBV11-2,.,TRBJ1-1,TGTGCCAGCAGCTTAGATTTCGGGGAAAGGGGCACTGAAGCTTTCTTT,CASSLDFGERGTEAFF
.,TRBV27,TRBD2,TRBJ2-3,TGTGCCAGCAGTTTACTGACGACTAGCGGGAGCACAGATACGCAGTATTTT,CASSLLTTSGSTDTQYF
.,TRBV4-1,TRBD2,TRBJ2-5,TGCGCCAGCAGCCAAGTGACTAGCGGGAGTTTGGAGACCCAGTACTTC,CASSQVTSGSLETQYF
few,TRBV6-1,.,TRBJ2-3,TGTGCCAGCAGTGTGACCGAGGGAGAAGACCAAACCGGCACAGATACGCAGTATTTT,CASSVTEGEDQTGTDTQYF
.,TRBV7-2,.,TRBJ1-1,TGTGCCAGCAGCTTAGCGTGGGTGAATGGTGAAGCTTTCTTT,CASSLAWVNGEAFF
once,TRBV5-5,.,TRBJ1-2,TGTGCCAGCAGCCGACGGGAGGGCGACTATGGCTACACCTTC,CASSRREGDYGYTF
few,TRBV5-1,.,TRBJ2-1,TGCGCCAGCAGCTTGGGGGACGGCAAATACAATGAGCAGTTCTTC,CASSLGDGKYNEQFF
.,TRBV11-2,.,TRBJ2-1,TGTGCCAGCAGCTTAGAGCATGAGCAGTTCTTC,CASSLEHEQFF
few,TRBV5-6,.,TRBJ1-4,TGTGCCAGCAGCGCCTCGTCAAGAACTAATGAAAAACTGTTTTTT,CASSASSRTNEKLFF
.,TRBV19,TRBD1,TRBJ2-7,TGTGCCAGTAGTGGGGGACAGGGGTACGAGCAGTACTTC,CASSGGQGYEQYF
.,TRBV25-1,TRBD2,TRBJ2-1,TGTGCCAGCAGTTTAAGCGGGAGGGTCTACAATGAGCAGTTCTTC,CASSLSGRVYNEQFF
.,TRBV27,.,TRBJ1-1,TGTGCCAGCAGCCACCATCCGGGACACCTGAACACTGAAGCTTTCTTT,CASSHHPGHLNTEAFF
.,TRBV28,.,TRBJ2-7,TGTGCCAGCAGGGGCGTGGTGGTATCCTACGAGCAGTACTTC,CASRGVVVSYEQYF
once,TRBV7-8,TRBD2,TRBJ2-5,TGTGCCAGCAGCTTAGGGACCCACGGGGGGTTCCAAGAGACCCAGTACTTC,CASSLGTHGGFQETQYF
few,TRBV11-2,.,TRBJ2-7,TGTGCCAGCAGCCCCGGGGGCGGGGGCTACGAGCAGTACTTC,CASSPGGGGYEQYF
few,TRBV27,.,TRBJ1-5,TGTGCCAGCAGTTCAGTTAGAGGCCAGCCCCAGCATTTT,CASSSVRGQPQHF
medium-sized,TRBV9,.,TRBJ1-5,TGTGCCAGCAGCGCGACAGCTTATAGCAATCAGCCCCAGCATTTT,CASSATAYSNQPQHF
.,TRBV2,.,TRBJ2-1,TGTGCCAGCAGTGATTTCGGACTCTACAATGAGCAGTTCTTC,CASSDFGLYNEQFF
.,TRBV11-3,TRBD2,TRBJ2-1,TGTGCCAGCAGCCGAACTAGCGGGACATACAATGAGCAGTTCTTC,CASSRTSGTYNEQFF
.,TRBV28,TRBD1,TRBJ1-4,TGTGCCAGCAATAAAAGGGGGCGCCGGCAAGAAAAACTGTTTTTT,CASNKRGRRQEKLFF
.,TRBV7-9,TRBD1,TRBJ1-4,TGTGCCAGCAGCTTAGCTCCCGGGACAGCGTCCCTGAATGAAAAACTGTTTTTT,CASSLAPGTASLNEKLFF
.,TRBV27,.,TRBJ1-6,TGTGCCAGCAGTATCATTACAGGTTTAGGAGGTTCACCCCTCCACTTT,CASSIITGLGGSPLHF
few,TRBV2,.,TRBJ2-7,TGTGCCAGCAAGGAGTTGTCAGGGGCTAGTTACGAGCAGTACTTC,CASKELSGASYEQYF
few,TRBV6-1,.,TRBJ1-6,TGTGCCAGCAGTGAGAGGGTAGATTCACCCCTCCACTTT,CASSERVDSPLHF
.,TRBV27,.,TRBJ1-2,TGTGCCAGCAGTCTACTTACGGACGGCCCGACGGGTAACTATGGCTACACCTTC,CASSLLTDGPTGNYGYTF
.,TRBV19,.,TRBJ1-2,TGTGCCAGTAATGACCTTTGGGGGACGGACTATGGCTACACCTTC,CASNDLWGTDYGYTF
few,TRBV28,TRBD2,TRBJ2-7,TGTGCCAGCAGTCCCGAGCGGGAGGTAAGAGTCGAGCAGTACTTC,CASSPEREVRVEQYF
.,TRBV4-1,.,TRBJ1-1,TGCGCCAGCAGCCGGGACCGAATAAACACTGAAGCTTTCTTT,CASSRDRINTEAFF
medium-sized,TRBV19,.,TRBJ2-1,TGTGCCAGTAGTATTACCCCCGCCGGCAATGAGCAGTTCTTC,CASSITPAGNEQFF
few,TRBV11-2,.,TRBJ2-7,TGTGCCAGCTCACGGGATCTAGACGAGCAGTACTTC,CASSRDLDEQYF
.,TRBV6-5,.,TRBJ1-5,TGTGCCAGCAGTTACGACAGACCCCAAAATCAGCCCCAGCATTTT,CASSYDRPQNQPQHF
.,TRBV2,TRBD2,TRBJ2-7,TGTGCCAGCATTGAGCCGGGACTAGCGGCTCCAGAGCAGTACTTC,CASIEPGLAAPEQYF
.,TRBV7-9,TRBD1,TRBJ2-3,TGTGCCAGCAGCTTAGGACAGGGTGAAGCAGATACGCAGTATTTT,CASSLGQGEADTQYF
once,TRBV19,.,TRBJ2-1,TGTGCCAGTAGATACACAGGCGACAATGAGCAGTTCTTC,CASRYTGDNEQFF
.,TRBV7-9,.,TRBJ2-1,TGTGCCAGCAGCGAACAGGGAAATGAGCAGTTCTTC,CASSEQGNEQFF
few,TRBV28,TRBD2,TRBJ2-7,TGTGCCAGCAGGTTGGCTAGCGGGAGCTACGAGCAGTACTTC,CASRLASGSYEQYF